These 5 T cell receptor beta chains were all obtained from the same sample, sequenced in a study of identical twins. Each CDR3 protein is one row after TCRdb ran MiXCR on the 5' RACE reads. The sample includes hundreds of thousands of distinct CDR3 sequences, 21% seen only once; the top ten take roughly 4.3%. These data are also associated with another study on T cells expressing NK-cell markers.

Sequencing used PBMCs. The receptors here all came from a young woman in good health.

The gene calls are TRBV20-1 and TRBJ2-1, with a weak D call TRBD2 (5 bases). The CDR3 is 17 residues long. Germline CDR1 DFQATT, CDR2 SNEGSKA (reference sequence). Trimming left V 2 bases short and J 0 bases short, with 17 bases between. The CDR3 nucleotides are TGCAGTGCTAGACGGGGTCGGGATAAAAGCTCCTACAATGAGCAGTTCTTC. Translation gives CSARRGRDKSSYNEQFF.

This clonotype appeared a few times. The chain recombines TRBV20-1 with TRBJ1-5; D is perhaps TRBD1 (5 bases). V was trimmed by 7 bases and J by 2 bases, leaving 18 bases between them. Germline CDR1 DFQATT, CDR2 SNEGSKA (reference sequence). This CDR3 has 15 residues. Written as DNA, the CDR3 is TGCAGTGTATCTGGGGGTAACGTGGGCAATCAGCCCCAGCATTTT. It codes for CSVSGGNVGNQPQHF.

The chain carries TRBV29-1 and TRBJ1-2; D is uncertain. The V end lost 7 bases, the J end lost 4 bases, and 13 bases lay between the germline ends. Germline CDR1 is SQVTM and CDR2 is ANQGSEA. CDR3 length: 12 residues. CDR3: CSASALGYGYTF. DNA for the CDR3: TGCAGCGCCAGCGCCTTGGGCTATGGCTACACCTTC.

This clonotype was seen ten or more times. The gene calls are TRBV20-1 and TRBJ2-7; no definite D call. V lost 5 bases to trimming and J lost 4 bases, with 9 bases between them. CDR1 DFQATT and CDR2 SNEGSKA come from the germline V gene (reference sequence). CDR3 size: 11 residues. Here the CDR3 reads CSASTTYEQYF. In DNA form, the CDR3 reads TGCAGTGCTTCCACAACTTACGAGCAGTACTTC.

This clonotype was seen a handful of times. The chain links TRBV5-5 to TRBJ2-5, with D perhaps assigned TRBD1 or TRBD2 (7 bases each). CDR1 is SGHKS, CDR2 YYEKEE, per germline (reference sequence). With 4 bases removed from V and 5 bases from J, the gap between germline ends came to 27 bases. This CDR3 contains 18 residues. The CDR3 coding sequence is TGTGCCAGCAGCGAGGGGAGGGGGCAGGGGGGTTCCTGGGAGACCCAGTACTTC. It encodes CASSEGRGQGGSWETQYF. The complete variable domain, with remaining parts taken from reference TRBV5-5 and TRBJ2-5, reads DAGVTQSPTHLIKTRGQQVTLRCSPISGHKSVSWYQQVLGQGPQFIFQYYEKEERGRGNFPDRFSARQFPNYSSELNVNALLLGDSALYLCASSEGRGQGGSWETQYFGPGTRLLVL.